Presented here are 3 T cell receptor beta chains from one specimen sequenced in a study of shared clonotypes between healthy human individuals. TCRdb's copy holds only in-frame clones and misses some; the assay was immunoSEQ multiplex PCR. The sample contains 950,000 to 1,300,000 clones, roughly 75% of which appear only once. The sample taken for sequencing was memory CD4+ T cells sorted from blood. The sample's subset: CD45RA-negative fraction. The source is a man between 18 and 29 years old in good health.

V gene TRBV29-1 combines with J gene TRBJ2-2, with 7 positions matching TRBD2. The CDR3 contains 14 residues. The V and J ends lost 1 base and 4 bases, in that order; junction bases with no gene match: 3. The germline gives CDR1 SQVTM, CDR2 ANQGSEA. This chain's CDR3 is CSVEGLAATGELFF. CDR3 nucleotides: TGCAGCGTTGAAGGCCTAGCGGCCACCGGGGAGCTGTTTTTT.

The gene calls are TRBV14 and TRBJ2-1; TRBD1 agrees at 7 bases. The CDR3 is 14 amino acids. The V gene end was trimmed by 0 bases and the J gene end by 6 bases; junction bases not matched to a gene: 2. CDR1 and CDR2 from the germline V gene are SGHDN and FVKESK. The CDR3, as DNA: TGTGCCAGCAGCCAAGACGCAGGGGGCAATGAGCAGTTCTTC. This codes for CASSQDAGGNEQFF.

V and J are TRBV10-3 and TRBJ2-7; 7 bases are a match to TRBD1. Unmatched junction bases numbered 10, after V lost 9 bases and J lost 2 bases. Germline V gives CDR1 ENHRY, CDR2 SYGVKD. The CDR3 has 14 amino acids. The CDR3 is CAITPRDSTYEQYF. The DNA for the CDR3 is TGTGCCATAACCCCCCGGGACAGCACCTACGAGCAGTACTTC.